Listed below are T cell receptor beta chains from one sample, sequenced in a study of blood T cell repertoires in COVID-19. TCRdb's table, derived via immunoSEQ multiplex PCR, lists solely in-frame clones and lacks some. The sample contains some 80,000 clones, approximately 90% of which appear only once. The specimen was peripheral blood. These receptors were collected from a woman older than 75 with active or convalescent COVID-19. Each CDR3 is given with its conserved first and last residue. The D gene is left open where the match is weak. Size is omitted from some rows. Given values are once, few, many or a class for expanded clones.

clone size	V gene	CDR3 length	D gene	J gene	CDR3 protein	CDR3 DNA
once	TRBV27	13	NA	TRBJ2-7	CASPPRGGHEQYF	TGTGCCAGCCCTCCCCGGGGAGGTCACGAGCAGTACTTC
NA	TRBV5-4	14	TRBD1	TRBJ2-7	CASSRQGGSYEQYF	TGTGCCAGCAGCAGACAGGGTGGCTCCTACGAGCAGTACTTC
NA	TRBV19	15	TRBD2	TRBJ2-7	CASSATGTIRGEQYF	TGTGCCAGTAGTGCCACCGGGACTATCCGTGGGGAGCAGTACTTC
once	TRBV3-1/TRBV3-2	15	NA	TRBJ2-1	CASSQATETYNEQFF	TGTGCCAGCAGCCAAGCGACAGAAACCTACAATGAGCAGTTCTTC
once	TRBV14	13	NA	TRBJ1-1	CASSPGDLFEAFF	TGTGCCAGCAGCCCAGGTGACCTTTTTGAAGCTTTCTTT
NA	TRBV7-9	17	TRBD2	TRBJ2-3	CASSAHSKSGATDTQYF	TGTGCCAGCAGCGCCCATAGTAAGAGCGGGGCAACAGATACGCAGTATTTT
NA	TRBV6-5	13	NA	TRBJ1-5	CASSYSGAQPQHF	TGTGCCAGCAGTTACTCGGGAGCTCAGCCCCAGCATTTT
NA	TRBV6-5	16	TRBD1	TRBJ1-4	CASSSSPTGGSEKLFF	TGTGCCAGCAGTTCTTCACCGACAGGGGGGAGTGAAAAACTGTTTTTT
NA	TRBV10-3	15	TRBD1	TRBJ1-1	CAIRRTGELNTEAFF	TGTGCCATCAGGAGGACAGGGGAACTGAACACTGAAGCTTTCTTT
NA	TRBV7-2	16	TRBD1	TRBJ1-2	CASRMTQGAPGYGYTF	TGTGCCAGCAGGATGACTCAGGGGGCGCCAGGCTATGGCTACACCTTC
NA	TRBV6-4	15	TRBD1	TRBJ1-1	CASSDSGTGNTEAFF	TGTGCCAGCAGTGACTCCGGGACAGGGAACACTGAAGCTTTCTTT
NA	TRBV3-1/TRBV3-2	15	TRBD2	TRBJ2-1	CASSHLAGGHNEQFF	TGTGCCAGCAGCCACCTAGCGGGGGGCCACAATGAGCAGTTCTTC
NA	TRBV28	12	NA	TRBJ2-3	CASSPFVDTQYF	TGTGCCAGCAGTCCATTTGTAGATACGCAGTATTTT
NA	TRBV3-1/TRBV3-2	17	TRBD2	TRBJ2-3	CASSQGNSGGPVDTQYF	TGTGCCAGCAGCCAGGGTAATAGCGGGGGGCCGGTGGATACGCAGTATTTT
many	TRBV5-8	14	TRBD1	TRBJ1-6	CASSSGQADSPLHF	TGTGCCAGCAGCTCCGGACAGGCCGATTCACCCCTCCACTTT
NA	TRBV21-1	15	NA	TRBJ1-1	CASSKWGTGATEAFF	NA
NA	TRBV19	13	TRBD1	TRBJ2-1	CASSRQGRGEQFF	TGTGCCAGTAGTCGACAGGGGCGGGGTGAGCAGTTCTTC
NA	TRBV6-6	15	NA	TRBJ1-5	CASSYSQTVEGPQHF	TGTGCCAGCAGTTACTCCCAAACAGTAGAGGGGCCCCAGCATTTT
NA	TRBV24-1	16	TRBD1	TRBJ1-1	CATSDSADGTGAEAFF	TGTGCCACCAGTGATTCCGCGGACGGGACAGGGGCTGAAGCTTTCTTT
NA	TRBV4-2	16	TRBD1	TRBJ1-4	CASSQEANPGQGTVFF	TGTGCCAGCAGCCAAGAAGCGAATCCGGGACAGGGGACCGTGTTTTTT
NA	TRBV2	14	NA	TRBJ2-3	CASRAAIGTDTQYF	TGTGCCAGCAGAGCGGCAATAGGCACAGATACGCAGTATTTT
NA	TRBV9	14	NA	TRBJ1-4	CASSVEVSNEKLFF	TGTGCCAGCAGCGTAGAAGTTAGTAATGAAAAACTGTTTTTT
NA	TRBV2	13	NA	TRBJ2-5	CASSPLGRETQYF	TGTGCCAGCAGCCCTCTAGGAAGGGAGACCCAGTACTTC
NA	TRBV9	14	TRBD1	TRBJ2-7	CASSVGDRGYEQYF	TGTGCCAGCAGCGTAGGGGACAGGGGATACGAGCAGTACTTC
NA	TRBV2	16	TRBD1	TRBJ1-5	CASTTDRGFSTQPQHF	TGTGCCAGCACTACTGACAGGGGATTTTCTACTCAGCCCCAGCATTTT
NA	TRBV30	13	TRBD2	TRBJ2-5	CAWTGGNLLAQYF	TGTGCCTGGACGGGGGGGAACCTTTTGGCCCAGTACTTC
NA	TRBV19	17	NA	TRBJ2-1	CASRTGAGRTGRGEQFF	TGTGCCAGTAGAACCGGGGCGGGGAGGACCGGGCGGGGTGAGCAGTTCTTC
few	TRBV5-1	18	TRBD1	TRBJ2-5	CASSLAGAGGLGQETQYF	TGCGCCAGCAGCTTGGCTGGGGCAGGGGGCTTGGGGCAAGAGACCCAGTACTTC
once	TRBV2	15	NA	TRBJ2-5	CASSELAPSQETQYF	TGTGCCAGCAGTGAACTAGCGCCGTCACAAGAGACCCAGTACTTC
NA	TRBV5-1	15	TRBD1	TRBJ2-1	CASSFGTGPYNEQFF	TGCGCCAGCAGCTTCGGGACAGGCCCCTACAATGAGCAGTTCTTC
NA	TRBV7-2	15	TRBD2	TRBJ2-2	CASSSLAGVTGELFF	TGTGCCAGCAGTTCCCTAGCGGGAGTCACCGGGGAGCTGTTTTTT
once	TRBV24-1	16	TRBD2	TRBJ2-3	CATSDPTSGATDTQYF	TGTGCCACCAGTGACCCGACTAGCGGGGCCACAGATACGCAGTATTTT
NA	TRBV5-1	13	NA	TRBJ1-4	CASRTTTNEKLFF	TGCGCCAGCAGGACAACAACTAATGAAAAACTGTTTTTT
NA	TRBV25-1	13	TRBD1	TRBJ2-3	CASSGQGGSTQYF	TGTGCCAGTTCGGGACAGGGAGGATCTACGCAGTATTTT
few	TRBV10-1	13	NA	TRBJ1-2	CASTLGGARGYTF	TGCGCCAGCACCTTGGGGGGGGCGCGGGGCTACACCTTC
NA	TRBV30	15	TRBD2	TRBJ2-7	CAWSRGLAGVGEQYF	TGTGCCTGGAGTCGCGGACTAGCGGGAGTGGGTGAGCAGTACTTC
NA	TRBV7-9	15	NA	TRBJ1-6	CASSFTGLYNSPLHF	TGTGCCAGCAGCTTTACGGGACTTTATAATTCACCCCTCCACTTT
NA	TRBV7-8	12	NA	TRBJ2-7	CASSLSSYEQYF	TGTGCCAGCAGCTTGAGCTCCTACGAGCAGTACTTC
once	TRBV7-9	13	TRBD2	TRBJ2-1	CASSLGGVSEQFF	TGTGCCAGCAGTCTCGGGGGGGTGAGTGAGCAGTTCTTC
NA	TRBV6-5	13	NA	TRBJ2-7	CASQQEVGYEQYF	TGTGCCAGCCAACAGGAAGTAGGTTACGAGCAGTACTTC
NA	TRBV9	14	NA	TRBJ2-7	CASSVAAGPHEQYF	TGTGCCAGCAGCGTAGCAGCAGGCCCCCACGAGCAGTACTTC
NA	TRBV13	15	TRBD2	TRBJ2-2	CASSLGGRITGELFF	TGTGCCAGCAGCTTAGGCGGGAGGATCACCGGGGAGCTGTTTTTT
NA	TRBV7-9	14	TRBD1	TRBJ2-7	CASSLLATGPLRNF	TGTGCCAGCAGCTTATTGGCGACAGGGCCTCTAAGGAACTTC
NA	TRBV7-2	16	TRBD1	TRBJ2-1	CASSPNRGWSYNEQFF	TGTGCCAGCAGCCCTAACAGGGGGTGGTCCTACAATGAGCAGTTCTTC
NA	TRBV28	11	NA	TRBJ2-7	CASSAPREQYF	TGTGCCAGCAGTGCGCCGAGGGAGCAGTACTTC